Listed here are 32 T cell receptor beta chains from one sample, sequenced in a study of control samples from healthy donors and cancer patients (dated by TCRdb to between 2020 and 2021). Library preparation used the immunoSEQ multiplex PCR assay. In TCRdb, the immuneACCESS table is reduced to in-frame sequences with V and J assigned. These tables do not hold every clone; where another copy was compared, an unresolved V gene accounts for under half, and the others remain unexplained. The sample table lists about 140,000 clones, more than 85% of them with a count of one. Under 4% of the sample comes from the top ten. Input material: blood. The source of these receptors is a man younger than 45 in good health.

J is TRBJ1-3 and V is TRBV28; D is unclear. Germline V CDR1 and CDR2: MDHEN, SYDVKM. This CDR3 comprises 14 residues. The V end was cut by 6 bases, the J end by 0 bases, with 9 bases between. CDR3 sequence: CASSIHGSGNTIYF. The CDR3, as DNA: TGTGCCAGCAGCATACATGGCTCTGGAAACACCATATATTTT.

The genes are TRBV13 and TRBJ2-3, with 10 bases fitting TRBD1. CDR3 length: 17 amino acids. The J segment lost 0 bases and the V segment lost 4 bases, leaving 7 bases of the junction unmatched. Germline V gene lookup returns CDR1 PRHDT and CDR2 FYEKMQ (reference sequence). CDR3 loop: CASSSIRDRGSTDTQYF. In nucleotides, the CDR3 is TGTGCCAGCAGCTCAATCCGGGACAGGGGTAGCACAGATACGCAGTATTTT.

The rearrangement joins TRBV7-2 to TRBJ2-3, with TRBD2 matching over 9 bases. The CDR3 runs 18 residues. Germline V CDR1 and CDR2: SGHTA, FQGNSA. V shed 1 base, J shed 5 bases, and the junction held 13 bases outside the gene matches. Here the CDR3 DNA reads TGTGCCAGCAGCTTAGGGGACTCGCGGGGGGGCCCTGGAGATACGCAGTATTTT. This encodes CASSLGDSRGGPGDTQYF.

This clone turned up a few times. V is TRBV29-1 and J is TRBJ2-1; D tentatively fits TRBD1 or TRBD2 (6 bases each). Germline CDR1 reads SQVTM; CDR2 reads ANQGSEA. This CDR3 has 14 residues. V lost 6 bases and J lost 0, with 12 bases in between. The CDR3 here is CSVRDTDSYNEQFF. The DNA for the CDR3 is TGCAGCGTGCGGGACACCGACTCCTACAATGAGCAGTTCTTC.

This chain's CDR3 is CASSFTGDTEAFF. The CDR3 DNA reads as TGCGCCAGCAGCTTTACAGGGGACACTGAAGCTTTCTTT. The J gene is TRBJ1-1, the V gene TRBV10-2, with 7 positions matching TRBD1. CDR1 WSHSY and CDR2 SAAADI come from the germline V gene. This CDR3 has 13 amino acids. Trimming cost V 6 bases and J 3 bases; bases outside gene matches: 4.

The chain couples TRBV6-5 to TRBJ1-4; D possibly corresponds to TRBD1 (6 bases). CDR3 size: 14 residues. Looked up from germline, CDR1 is MNHEY and CDR2 is SVGAGI. V was trimmed by 6 bases and J by 5 bases, leaving 13 bases between them. CDR3 sequence (DNA): TGTGCCAGCAGCCCAGACAGGAGCAATGAAAAACTGTTTTTT. Its protein product is CASSPDRSNEKLFF.

This chain connects TRBV28 to TRBJ2-1; 8 nucleotides agree with TRBD1. This CDR3 is 15 amino acids long. CDR1 is MDHEN and CDR2 is SYDVKM in the germline V gene. The trim removed 6 bases at V and 3 bases at J, leaving 7 bases unmatched. CDR3 coding DNA: TGTGCCAGCAGCCTGGGACAGGTCTACTACAATGAGCAGTTCTTC. Protein sequence: CASSLGQVYYNEQFF.

This clone was seen more than once but under ten times. The chain has TRBV5-1 and TRBJ1-2; no clear D. Germline assignment: CDR1 SGHRS and CDR2 YFSETQ. This CDR3 spans 14 amino acids. Trimming removed 0 bases at V and 4 bases at J, with 10 bases between. CDR3 in amino acids: CASSLERGRYGYTF. CDR3 nucleotides: TGCGCCAGCAGCTTGGAACGAGGGCGCTATGGCTACACCTTC. Full variable domain (rest looked up from reference TRBV5-1 and TRBJ1-2): KAGVTQTPRYLIKTRGQQVTLSCSPISGHRSVSWYQQTPGQGLQFLFEYFSETQRNKGNFPGRFSGRQFSNSRSEMNVSTLELGDSALYLCASSLERGRYGYTFGSGTRLTVV.

In this sample, this clone turned up once. The chain links TRBV7-2 to TRBJ1-2; D is uncertain. Deletions cut 1 base from V and 6 bases from J, with 9 bases between. From germline, CDR1 is SGHTA and CDR2 FQGNSA. This CDR3 region has 13 residues. The CDR3 loop reads CASSLGQDDGYTF. The CDR3 region has the DNA TGTGCCAGCAGCTTAGGGCAGGATGATGGCTACACCTTC.

The chain carries TRBV30 and TRBJ1-1; D remains ambiguous. Looked up from germline, CDR1 is GTSNPN and CDR2 is SVGIG (reference sequence). The CDR3 sequence is 14 residues long. Trimming removed 3 bases from V and 1 base from J, with 12 bases in between. CDR3 coding DNA: TGTGCCTGGAGCATCCCCGGACGGAACACTGAAGCTTTCTTT. Its translation is CAWSIPGRNTEAFF. The variable domain in full, completed from reference TRBV30 and TRBJ1-1, reads SQTIHQWPATLVQPVGSPLSLECTVEGTSNPNLYWYRQAAGRGLQLLFYSVGIGQISSEVPQNLSASRPQDRQFILSSKKLLLSDSGFYLCAWSIPGRNTEAFFGQGTRLTVV.

This chain links TRBV29-1 with TRBJ1-2; the match to TRBD1 covers 9 bases. This CDR3 is 12 amino acids long. After removal of 4 bases from V and 10 bases from J, the junction contained 7 bases not matched to a gene. Germline V gene sequence: CDR1 SQVTM, CDR2 ANQGSEA. CDR3 sequence (DNA): TGCAGCGTTGCCGACAGGGGGATATTCTACACCTTC. This encodes CSVADRGIFYTF.

The sample holds one count of this clone. V and J are TRBV5-6 and TRBJ2-1, with 12 bases that match TRBD2. The trim removed 4 bases at V and 0 bases at J, leaving 8 bases unmatched. CDR1 is SGHDT, CDR2 YYEEEE, per germline. The CDR3 covers 18 residues. CDR3 protein: CASSPGTSGLGSYNEQFF. The CDR3 bases are TGTGCCAGCAGCCCTGGGACTAGCGGGCTCGGCTCCTACAATGAGCAGTTCTTC.

This clone has a single count. The chain links TRBV3-1 (or the pseudogene TRBV3-2) to TRBJ2-7; TRBD1 might be the D (6 bases). The ends were cut back, 6 bases at V and 4 bases at J, with 13 bases in the middle. The CDR3 spans 13 residues. CDR1 and CDR2 (germline): LGHDT, YNNKEL (reference sequence). This CDR3 is CASRGAYEYEQYF. CDR3 bases: TGTGCCAGCAGGGGGGCCTATGAATACGAGCAGTACTTC.

This clone came up a few times. The chain uses TRBV3-1 (or the pseudogene TRBV3-2) and TRBJ2-2, with D possibly being TRBD1 (6 bases). The CDR3 contains 15 residues. The V end was cut by 5 bases, the J end by 3 bases, with 13 bases between. The V gene's germline CDR1 is LGHDT and CDR2 YNNKEL (reference sequence). The CDR3 loop is CASSRMGHYTGELFF. The CDR3 coding sequence is TGTGCCAGCAGCAGAATGGGACATTACACCGGGGAGCTGTTTTTT.

The chain recombines TRBV23-1 with TRBJ1-2; D not resolved. TRBV23-1 is treated as an ORF (open reading frame) with a function not yet certain. This CDR3 has 17 amino acids. Trimming stripped 3 bases from V and 4 bases from J, with 21 bases between. The CDR3 sequence: CASSQPSTLPGLYGYTF. Here the CDR3 DNA reads TGCGCCAGCAGTCAGCCGTCGACACTCCCTGGGCTCTATGGCTACACCTTC.

V and J are TRBV19 and TRBJ2-3; 10 nucleotides line up with TRBD2. Germline-derived CDR1 and CDR2 are LNHDA and SQIVND (reference sequence). CDR3 size: 15 residues. V lost 4 bases and J lost 5; bases outside the gene matches: 6. The CDR3 loop is CASSRERGGRDTQYF. The CDR3 nucleotides are TGTGCCAGTAGTAGGGAGCGGGGGGGCCGAGATACGCAGTATTTT.

CDR3 residues: CASSRGQLYNEQFF. The CDR3 bases are TGTGCCAGCAGCCGGGGACAGCTCTACAATGAGCAGTTCTTC. The rearrangement links TRBV6-5 to TRBJ2-1; 7 bases line up with TRBD1. Germline-derived CDR1 and CDR2 are MNHEY and SVGAGI. With 6 bases clipped from V and 3 bases from J, the junction kept 5 bases outside the gene matches. The CDR3 spans 14 residues.

V and J are TRBV7-2 and TRBJ1-5; D possibly corresponds to TRBD1 (6 bases). The CDR3 covers 17 residues. V dropped 5 bases and J dropped 6 bases, with 23 bases sitting between them. In germline, CDR1 is SGHTA, CDR2 FQGNSA. CDR3 bases: TGTGCCAGCAGCCGCATTGCCCGGACAGTAGGGAGTCAGCCCCAGCATTTT. It is translated as CASSRIARTVGSQPQHF.

V usage is TRBV5-6 and J usage is TRBJ2-7; TRBD1 or TRBD2 may be the D gene (5 bases each). Germline loops: CDR1 SGHDT, CDR2 YYEEEE. V dropped 5 bases and J dropped 3 bases, with 12 bases sitting between them. The CDR3 has 13 amino acids. This CDR3 is CASRGDRSYEQYF. CDR3 DNA: TGTGCCAGCAGGGGAGACAGAAGCTACGAGCAGTACTTC.

This CDR3 is CASSYVGQGIYGYTF. The CDR3 DNA sequence: TGTGCCAGCAGTTACGTCGGACAGGGCATCTATGGCTACACCTTC. The genes are TRBV6-5 and TRBJ1-2, with 8 bases fitting TRBD1. Looked up from germline, CDR1 is MNHEY and CDR2 is SVGAGI. V lost 2 bases and J lost 4; bases outside the gene matches: 6. The length of the CDR3 is 15 residues.

The chain employs TRBV10-3 and TRBJ1-1, with TRBD1 matching over 7 bases. V lost 7 bases and J lost 0; bases outside the gene matches: 5. Germline V lookup: CDR1 ENHRY, CDR2 SYGVKD. CDR3 length: 14 residues. CDR3 DNA: TGTGCCATCAATGAACAGGGGATGAACACTGAAGCTTTCTTT. Its protein is CAINEQGMNTEAFF.

CDR3 bases: TGTGCCAGCCTCCTCGAAGGGAGCACAGATACGCAGTATTTT. Translating it yields CASLLEGSTDTQYF. The chain recombines TRBV6-5 with TRBJ2-3, with no clear D. Per germline, CDR1 MNHEY and CDR2 SVGAGI. There are 14 residues in the CDR3. V lost 8 bases, J lost 0 bases, and 12 bases lay in between.

In its sample, this clone was seen once. The chain couples TRBV7-8 to TRBJ2-6, with a tentative D call TRBD1 (5 bases). Trimming removed 0 bases at V and 4 bases at J, with 10 bases between. Germline V lookup: CDR1 SGHVS, CDR2 FQNEAQ. CDR3 length equals 16 residues. Here the CDR3 reads CASSLAGARGANVLTF. CDR3 DNA: TGTGCCAGCAGCTTAGCTGGGGCTCGCGGGGCCAACGTCCTGACTTTC. Supplemented by reference TRBV7-8 and TRBJ2-6, the full variable domain reads GAGVSQSPRYKVAKRGQDVALRCDPISGHVSLFWYQQALGQGPEFLTYFQNEAQLDKSGLPSDRFFAERPEGSVSTLKIQRTQQEDSAVYLCASSLAGARGANVLTFGAGSRLTVL.

This chain connects TRBV28 to TRBJ1-3; 10 bases are a match to TRBD1. V dropped 8 bases and J dropped 2; count of bases not matched to a gene: 6. This CDR3 region has 15 residues. Germline loops: CDR1 MDHEN, CDR2 SYDVKM. DNA of the CDR3: TGTGCCAGCGGCGCGGGACAGGGGACTGGAAACACCATATATTTT. Its translation is CASGAGQGTGNTIYF. The full variable domain, its missing parts supplied by reference TRBV28 and TRBJ1-3, is DVKVTQSSRYLVKRTGEKVFLECVQDMDHENMFWYRQDPGLGLRLIYFSYDVKMKEKGDIPEGYSVSREKKERFSLILESASTNQTSMYLCASGAGQGTGNTIYFGEGSWLTVV.

The chain combines TRBV5-1 with TRBJ1-2; maybe TRBD1 (6 bases). CDR3 length: 15 amino acids. Looked up from germline, CDR1 is SGHRS and CDR2 is YFSETQ. Trimming removed 4 bases from V and 0 bases from J, with 13 bases in between. The CDR3 DNA follows: TGCGCCAGCAGCCCTCCGGGACAACCTAACTATGGCTACACCTTC. Translating gives CASSPPGQPNYGYTF.

The V call is TRBV5-4, the J call TRBJ2-5; either TRBD1 or TRBD2 may supply D (6 bases each). CDR1 SGHNT and CDR2 YYREEE come from the germline V gene (reference sequence). This CDR3 comprises 16 residues. Trimming left V 2 bases short and J 9 bases short, with 23 bases between. DNA of the CDR3: TGTGCCAGCAGCTTTAGAACAGGGAGTAGAGGGGAGGCCCAGTACTTC. This sequence encodes CASSFRTGSRGEAQYF.

The chain links TRBV7-3 to TRBJ1-2; D gene unclear. V lost 1 base to trimming and J lost 4 bases, with 4 bases between them. This CDR3 has 12 amino acids. Germline values: CDR1 SGHTA, CDR2 FQGTGA. CDR3 sequence: CASSLSGYGYTF. In DNA, the CDR3 is TGTGCCAGCAGCTTAAGCGGCTATGGCTACACCTTC.

This chain connects TRBV19 to TRBJ1-3; D possibly corresponds to TRBD1 (5 bases). This CDR3 region has 17 residues. V shed 1 base and J shed 4 bases, with 17 bases lying between them. The V gene's germline CDR1 is LNHDA and CDR2 SQIVND (reference sequence). This CDR3 is CASSIAGFAGPGNTIYF. The CDR3 coding sequence is TGTGCCAGTAGTATAGCCGGCTTTGCAGGGCCAGGAAACACCATATATTTT. The variable domain in full, with the rest retrieved from reference TRBV19 and TRBJ1-3, is DGGITQSPKYLFRKEGQNVTLSCEQNLNHDAMYWYRQDPGQGLRLIYYSQIVNDFQKGDIAEGYSVSREKKESFPLTVTSAQKNPTAFYLCASSIAGFAGPGNTIYFGEGSWLTVV.

This clone was found once. A junction boundary mismatches the germline segment, possibly from a read error. The V and J genes are TRBV12-5 and TRBJ1-1; D remains unclear. Germline V gene data show CDR1 as LGHNT and CDR2 as FRNRAP. The CDR3 is 13 amino acids. CDR3 in DNA: TGTGCTAGTGGTACCCCCCTTGAGCGGCAACCTACCTTT. The encoded protein is CASGTPLERQPTF.

The chain uses TRBV11-2 and TRBJ2-3; 8 bases fit TRBD1. J was trimmed by 2 bases and V by 5 bases; bases with no gene match: 6. Germline CDR1 reads SGHAT; CDR2 reads FQNNGV. The CDR3 runs to 15 residues. The DNA for the CDR3 is TGTGCCAGCAGCGTACAGGGGGTCAACACAGATACGCAGTATTTT. This encodes CASSVQGVNTDTQYF.

This chain connects TRBV18 to TRBJ1-5; D might be TRBD1 (6 bases). The V gene's germline CDR1 is KGHSH and CDR2 LQKENI. The CDR3 is 15 residues long. Trimming cost V 5 bases and J 2 bases, with 13 bases left between them. The CDR3 bases are TGTGCCAGCTCAAGGGGGGTAGGGGGCAATCAGCCCCAGCATTTT. Translated, it gives CASSRGVGGNQPQHF.

The gene calls are TRBV5-1 and TRBJ1-1, with 8 bases that match TRBD1. CDR1 is SGHRS and CDR2 is YFSETQ in the germline V gene. V shed 6 bases, J shed 2 bases, and the junction held 6 bases outside the gene matches. This CDR3 contains 14 residues. CDR3 in DNA: TGCGCCAGCACCGACAGGGGCGCAAACACTGAAGCTTTCTTT. Encoded protein: CASTDRGANTEAFF.